These T cell receptor beta chains were read from a single sample in a study of blood T cell repertoires in COVID-19. Method: immunoSEQ multiplex PCR; TCRdb's copy keeps in-frame clones and lacks some. The table includes about 150,000 clones, about 87% detected once. Sequencing used peripheral blood. The receptors come from a man aged 50 or older who had recovered from COVID-19. Each CDR3 is given with its conserved first and last residue. Each record gives: CDR3 protein, clone size, V gene, J gene. Clone size is not always given. Where it is, it says once, few, many or a class for expanded clones.

CDR3 protein: CASSQDTGGYTDTQYF
clone size: NA
V gene: TRBV5-1
J gene: TRBJ2-3

CDR3 protein: CASSYSPATPGFDEQFF
clone size: NA
V gene: TRBV6-2/TRBV6-3
J gene: TRBJ2-1

CDR3 protein: CASSLADRGTYEQYF
clone size: NA
V gene: TRBV7-2
J gene: TRBJ2-7

CDR3 protein: CAIMSSGGYNEQFF
clone size: NA
V gene: TRBV10-3
J gene: TRBJ2-1

CDR3 protein: CASSISGTGQETQYF
clone size: NA
V gene: TRBV19
J gene: TRBJ2-5

CDR3 protein: CASSLAIGGQETQYF
clone size: NA
V gene: TRBV7-7
J gene: TRBJ2-5

CDR3 protein: CASSNPTRDRGGTEAFF
clone size: NA
V gene: TRBV5-5
J gene: TRBJ1-1

CDR3 protein: CASRRHSEVTEAFF
clone size: NA
V gene: TRBV7-2
J gene: TRBJ1-1

CDR3 protein: CASSPDRGAEAFF
clone size: once
V gene: TRBV18
J gene: TRBJ1-1

CDR3 protein: CASSQETGGRALGKLFF
clone size: NA
V gene: TRBV4-3
J gene: TRBJ1-4

CDR3 protein: CASSPGQGAIQPQHF
clone size: NA
V gene: TRBV3-1/TRBV3-2
J gene: TRBJ1-5

CDR3 protein: CASSPSGSGGAGDTQYF
clone size: NA
V gene: TRBV7-3
J gene: TRBJ2-3

CDR3 protein: CASSQAGAGNTIYF
clone size: once
V gene: TRBV3-1/TRBV3-2
J gene: TRBJ1-3

CDR3 protein: CASSLSAYSYEQYF
clone size: NA
V gene: TRBV9
J gene: TRBJ2-7

CDR3 protein: CASSFSRGSYEQYF
clone size: NA
V gene: TRBV5-5
J gene: TRBJ2-7

CDR3 protein: CASGLWGQDTEAFF
clone size: NA
V gene: TRBV12-5
J gene: TRBJ1-1

CDR3 protein: CASSEGEHYGYTF
clone size: few
V gene: TRBV25-1
J gene: TRBJ1-2

CDR3 protein: CASSPPTADTQYF
clone size: NA
V gene: TRBV28
J gene: TRBJ2-3

CDR3 protein: CASSPPGTGTGQPQHF
clone size: NA
V gene: TRBV19
J gene: TRBJ1-5

CDR3 protein: CASSLSGTGGKRSNQPQHF
clone size: NA
V gene: TRBV2
J gene: TRBJ1-5

CDR3 protein: CASSSPGNENIQYF
clone size: NA
V gene: TRBV5-4
J gene: TRBJ2-4

CDR3 protein: CASSESGVRGGDNQPQHF
clone size: NA
V gene: TRBV10-2
J gene: TRBJ1-5

CDR3 protein: CASKVQGGTDTQYF
clone size: NA
V gene: TRBV6-8
J gene: TRBJ2-3

CDR3 protein: CASSQPKGANTEAFF
clone size: NA
V gene: TRBV3-1/TRBV3-2
J gene: TRBJ1-1

CDR3 protein: CASSGGQGLSSGNTIYF
clone size: NA
V gene: TRBV5-1
J gene: TRBJ1-3

CDR3 protein: CAWSATGNRNQETQYF
clone size: NA
V gene: TRBV30
J gene: TRBJ2-5

CDR3 protein: CASSTRQGIQETQYF
clone size: NA
V gene: TRBV6-5
J gene: TRBJ2-5

CDR3 protein: CSVRGASTGELFF
clone size: NA
V gene: TRBV29-1
J gene: TRBJ2-2

CDR3 protein: CASSLEGEGYYGYTF
clone size: NA
V gene: TRBV5-4
J gene: TRBJ1-2

CDR3 protein: CASSVAQGRGVGSETQYF
clone size: NA
V gene: TRBV9
J gene: TRBJ2-5

CDR3 protein: CASSRDLAASYEQYF
clone size: NA
V gene: TRBV5-8
J gene: TRBJ2-7

CDR3 protein: CASSGGQGAGYGYTF
clone size: once
V gene: TRBV7-2
J gene: TRBJ1-2

CDR3 protein: CASSMDRANYGYTF
clone size: NA
V gene: TRBV19
J gene: TRBJ1-2

CDR3 protein: CATQNNTGELFF
clone size: NA
V gene: TRBV7-9
J gene: TRBJ2-2

CDR3 protein: CASSQDRVWGYTF
clone size: NA
V gene: TRBV14
J gene: TRBJ1-2

CDR3 protein: CASTRTGNYGYTF
clone size: NA
V gene: TRBV6-5
J gene: TRBJ1-2

CDR3 protein: CASSGQGQGANSPLHF
clone size: NA
V gene: TRBV5-1
J gene: TRBJ1-6

CDR3 protein: CASSQASYGYTF
clone size: NA
V gene: TRBV3-1/TRBV3-2
J gene: TRBJ1-2

CDR3 protein: CASSLRSNTEAFF
clone size: few
V gene: TRBV7-3
J gene: TRBJ1-1

CDR3 protein: CASSQGARQPQHF
clone size: NA
V gene: TRBV23-1
J gene: TRBJ1-5

CDR3 protein: CASSQEHRQGVDTQYF
clone size: NA
V gene: TRBV14
J gene: TRBJ2-3

CDR3 protein: CATSRGSGQGRGNQPQHF
clone size: NA
V gene: TRBV15
J gene: TRBJ1-5

CDR3 protein: CAWRRTGNGYTF
clone size: NA
V gene: TRBV30
J gene: TRBJ1-2

CDR3 protein: CASSSTPGGLNEQFF
clone size: NA
V gene: TRBV5-1
J gene: TRBJ2-1

CDR3 protein: CASSVVPGGTDTQYF
clone size: NA
V gene: TRBV9
J gene: TRBJ2-3

CDR3 protein: CATKHLSNEKLFF
clone size: NA
V gene: TRBV15
J gene: TRBJ1-4